This T cell receptor (beta chain) was sequenced in a study of T cell repertoires in cytomegalovirus infection (dated by TCRdb to between 2018 and 2021). About the study as a whole: Donor HLA type was relevant to the analysis, as public TCR beta signatures indicated carriage of CMV infection together with the matching HLA type. The paper's findings and limits, for the study overall: The ex vivo response was dominated by HLA-C-restricted CMV-specific TCR beta clonotypes, and the single most frequent clonotype in two of eight donors was supplied by these HLA-C-restricted clonotypes. Carriers of CMV infection plus the relevant HLA type were discriminated by the cumulative frequency of public TCR beta family members in the study cohort and in an independent approximately 340-donor cohort.

The CDR1 and CDR2 encoded by the germline V gene are SGHVS and FQNEAQ. Trimming accounts for 6 bases at V and 6 bases at J, while the number of junction bases matched to no gene is 10. Including cysteine and phenylalanine, the CDR3 has 15 amino acids. The sequence is cut down to CDR3 DNA, 45 bases in frame from base 1. There are a few counts of this clonotype. Its antigen target is currently unknown. Within one base of it there is no much larger clone, and no base qualities were kept. Sequencer: Illumina HiSeq 1500. In TCRdb, the public reads were trimmed at Q25 with fastp and aligned with MiXCR, with productive beta chains retained. When rows share a CDR3 protein, they turn into one entry using the most common DNA and genes. For this sample the table gives 300,000 to 400,000 distinct CDR3 sequences, of which 9% to 9.5% were detected only once. Approximately 4.5% of the sample is held by the ten biggest clonotypes.

This sequence uses TRBV7-8 and TRBJ2-1, and 8 junction bases match TRBD2. The sequence was obtained from a human donor in good health (CMV status not recorded). Some clones in this sample may be carry-over from other donors' samples. Sequencing was done on a sample of PBMCs. The CDR3: CASSYAGLVGNEQFF. The DNA sequence is given as TGTGCCAGCAGTTATGCGGGACTAGTCGGCAATGAGCAGTTCTTC. Here the CDR3 is joined to the reference TRBV7-8 and TRBJ2-1 genes, and the full variable domain is: GAGVSQSPRYKVAKRGQDVALRCDPISGHVSLFWYQQALGQGPEFLTYFQNEAQLDKSGLPSDRFFAERPEGSVSTLKIQRTQQEDSAVYLCASSYAGLVGNEQFFGPGTRLTVL.